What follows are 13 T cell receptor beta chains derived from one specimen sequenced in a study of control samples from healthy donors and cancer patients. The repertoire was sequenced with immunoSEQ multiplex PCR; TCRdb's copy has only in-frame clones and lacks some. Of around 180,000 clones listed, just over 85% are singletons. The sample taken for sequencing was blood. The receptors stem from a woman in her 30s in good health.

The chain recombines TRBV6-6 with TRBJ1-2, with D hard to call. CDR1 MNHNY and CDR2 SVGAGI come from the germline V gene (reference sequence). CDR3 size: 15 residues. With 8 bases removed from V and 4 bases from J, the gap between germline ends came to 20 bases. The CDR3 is CASASRAAPFYGYTF. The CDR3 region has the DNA TGTGCCAGCGCGAGTCGGGCAGCTCCTTTCTATGGCTACACCTTC.

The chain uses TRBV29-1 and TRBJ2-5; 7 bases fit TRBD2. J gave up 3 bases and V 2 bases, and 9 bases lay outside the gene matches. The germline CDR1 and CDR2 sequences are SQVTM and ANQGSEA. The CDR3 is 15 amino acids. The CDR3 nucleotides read TGCAGCGTTGAACCCCTTTTGGCGGGAGAAGAGACCCAGTACTTC. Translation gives CSVEPLLAGEETQYF.

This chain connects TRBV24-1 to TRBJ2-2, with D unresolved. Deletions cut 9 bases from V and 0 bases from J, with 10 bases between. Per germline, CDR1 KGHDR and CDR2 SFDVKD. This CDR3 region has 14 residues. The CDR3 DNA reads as TGTGCCACCGGCACGGTCGCGAACACCGGGGAGCTGTTTTTT. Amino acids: CATGTVANTGELFF.

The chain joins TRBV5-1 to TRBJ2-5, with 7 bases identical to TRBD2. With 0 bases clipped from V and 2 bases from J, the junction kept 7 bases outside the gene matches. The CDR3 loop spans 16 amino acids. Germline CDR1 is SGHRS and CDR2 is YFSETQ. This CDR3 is CASSLDPAGSQETQYF. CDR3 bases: TGCGCCAGCAGCTTGGATCCAGCGGGGAGTCAAGAGACCCAGTACTTC.

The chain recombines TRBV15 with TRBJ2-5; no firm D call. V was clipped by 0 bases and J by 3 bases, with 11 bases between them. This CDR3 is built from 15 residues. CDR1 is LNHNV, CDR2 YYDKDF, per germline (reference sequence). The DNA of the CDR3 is TGTGCCACCAGCAGAGATCTCGGATCTGAAGAGACCCAGTACTTC. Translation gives CATSRDLGSEETQYF.

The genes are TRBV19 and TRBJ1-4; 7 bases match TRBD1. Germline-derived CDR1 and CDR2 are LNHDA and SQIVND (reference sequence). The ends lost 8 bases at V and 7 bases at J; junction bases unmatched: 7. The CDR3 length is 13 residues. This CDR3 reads CASGGQVVEKLFF. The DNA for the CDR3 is TGTGCCAGTGGCGGACAGGTTGTTGAAAAACTGTTTTTT.

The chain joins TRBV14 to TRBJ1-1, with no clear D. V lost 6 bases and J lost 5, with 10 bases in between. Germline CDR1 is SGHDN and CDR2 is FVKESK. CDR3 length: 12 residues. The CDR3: CASSYDVTEAFF. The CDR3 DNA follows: TGTGCCAGCAGTTACGACGTAACTGAAGCTTTCTTT.

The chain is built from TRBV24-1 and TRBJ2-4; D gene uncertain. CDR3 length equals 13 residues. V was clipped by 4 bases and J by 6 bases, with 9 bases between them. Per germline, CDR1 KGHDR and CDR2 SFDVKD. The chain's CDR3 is CATSDYESNIQYF. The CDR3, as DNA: TGTGCCACCAGTGACTATGAATCAAACATTCAGTACTTC.

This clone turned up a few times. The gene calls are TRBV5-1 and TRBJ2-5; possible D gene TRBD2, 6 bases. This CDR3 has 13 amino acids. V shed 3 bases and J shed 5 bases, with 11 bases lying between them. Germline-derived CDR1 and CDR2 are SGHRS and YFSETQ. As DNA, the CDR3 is TGCGCCAGCAGCTGGGGGGAGCGTGAGACCCAGTACTTC. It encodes CASSWGERETQYF.

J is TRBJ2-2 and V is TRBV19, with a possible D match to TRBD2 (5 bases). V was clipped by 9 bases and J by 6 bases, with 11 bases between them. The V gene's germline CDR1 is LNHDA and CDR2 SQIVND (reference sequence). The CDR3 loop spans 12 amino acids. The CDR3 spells CASDLGAGELFF. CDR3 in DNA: TGTGCCAGCGACCTGGGAGCCGGGGAGCTGTTTTTT.

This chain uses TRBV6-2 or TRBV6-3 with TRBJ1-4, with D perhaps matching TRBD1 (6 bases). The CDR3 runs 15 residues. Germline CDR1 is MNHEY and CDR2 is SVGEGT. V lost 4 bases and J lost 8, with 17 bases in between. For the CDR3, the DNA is TGTGCCAGCAGTTCCCCATGGGGGCGGCGGGAAAAACTGTTTTTT. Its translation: CASSSPWGRREKLFF.

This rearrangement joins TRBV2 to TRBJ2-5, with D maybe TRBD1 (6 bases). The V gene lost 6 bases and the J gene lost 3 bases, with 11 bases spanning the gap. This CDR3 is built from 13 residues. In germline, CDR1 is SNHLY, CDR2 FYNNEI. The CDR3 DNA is TGTGCCAGCAGGGTTAGGACAGAAGAGACCCAGTACTTC. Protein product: CASRVRTEETQYF.

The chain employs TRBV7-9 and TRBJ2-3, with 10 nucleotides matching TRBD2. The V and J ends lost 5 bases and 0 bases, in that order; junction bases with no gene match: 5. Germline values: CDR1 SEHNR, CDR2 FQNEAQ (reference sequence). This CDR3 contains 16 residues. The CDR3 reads CASSGGLADSTDTQYF. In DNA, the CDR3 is TGTGCCAGCAGCGGAGGACTAGCGGATAGCACAGATACGCAGTATTTT.